This T cell receptor beta chain was retrieved from a study of T cell responses to AZD1222 COVID-19 vaccine. The protocol was immunoSEQ multiplex PCR, while the TCRdb copy is restricted to in-frame clones and leaves out a portion. Among 98,000 or so clones listed, roughly nine tenths were seen once. The CDR3 has 15 amino acids. Trimming removed 1 base from V and 1 base from J; junction bases left unmatched: 3. CDR1 and CDR2 (germline): SGHRS, YFSETQ. The source was peripheral blood, collected on day 0 of MenACWY control vaccination. V is TRBV5-1 and J is TRBJ1-1, with 8 bases lining up with TRBD1. This receptor was taken from an adult in good health. The CDR3 loop is CASSLRDRGNTEAFF. The CDR3 DNA sequence: TGCGCCAGCAGCTTGCGTGACAGGGGGAACACTGAAGCTTTCTTT. Supplemented by reference TRBV5-1 and TRBJ1-1, the full variable domain reads KAGVTQTPRYLIKTRGQQVTLSCSPISGHRSVSWYQQTPGQGLQFLFEYFSETQRNKGNFPGRFSGRQFSNSRSEMNVSTLELGDSALYLCASSLRDRGNTEAFFGQGTRLTVV.